These 20 T cell receptor beta chains originate from one sample sequenced in a study of blood T cell repertoires in COVID-19. Generated by immunoSEQ multiplex PCR, the TCRdb table keeps only in-frame clones and is missing some. The data show about 240,000 clones, with roughly nine tenths seen just once and around 6.5% held by the top ten. Sequenced sample: peripheral blood. The receptors were sampled from a man aged 60 to 69 with acute or convalescent COVID-19.

The V and J genes are TRBV20-1 and TRBJ2-3, with a possible D match to TRBD2 (5 bases). The CDR3 loop spans 11 amino acids. Trimming removed 4 bases from V and 10 bases from J, with 12 bases in between. Germline-derived CDR1 and CDR2 are DFQATT and SNEGSKA (reference sequence). This chain's CDR3 is CSANAERSQYF. The CDR3 DNA is TGCAGTGCTAACGCTGAGCGGTCGCAGTATTTT.

The V call is TRBV7-9, the J call TRBJ2-2; 11 bases agree with TRBD1. The CDR3 covers 16 residues. The trim removed 5 bases at V and 5 bases at J, leaving 7 bases unmatched. Germline assignment: CDR1 SEHNR and CDR2 FQNEAQ (reference sequence). CDR3 amino acids: CASSPGTGGRTGELFF. In nucleotides, the CDR3 is TGTGCCAGCAGCCCGGGGACAGGGGGTCGGACCGGGGAGCTGTTTTTT. Combining the CDR3 with reference TRBV7-9 and TRBJ2-2 gives the whole variable domain DTGVSQNPRHKITKRGQNVTFRCDPISEHNRLYWYRQTLGQGPEFLTYFQNEAQLEKSRLLSDRFSAERPKGSFSTLEIQRTEQGDSAMYLCASSPGTGGRTGELFFGEGSRLTVL.

This chain links TRBV29-1 with TRBJ1-1; TRBD1 is a possible D gene (6 bases). Germline V gives CDR1 SQVTM, CDR2 ANQGSEA. The CDR3 contains 13 residues. Trimming took 2 bases from V and 4 from J, leaving 11 bases between them. As DNA, the CDR3 is TGCAGCGTTGAACAGGGGCAGGGCACTGAAGCTTTCTTT. Translation: CSVEQGQGTEAFF.

The J gene is TRBJ2-7, the V gene TRBV7-2, with 12 positions matching TRBD1. CDR3 length: 14 amino acids. Germline trimming cut 5 bases from V and 5 bases from J; bases unmatched to any gene: 4. CDR1 SGHTA and CDR2 FQGNSA come from the germline V gene. CDR3 sequence: CASSRDRGLDEQYF. As DNA, the CDR3 is TGTGCCAGCAGCAGGGACAGGGGGCTGGACGAGCAGTACTTC.

The chain couples TRBV6-4 to TRBJ2-7, with 10 bases that match TRBD2. CDR3 length: 16 residues. CDR1 is MRHNA and CDR2 is SNTAGT in the germline V gene. J lost 1 base, V lost 7 bases, and 10 bases had no gene match. The CDR3 loop is CASISGLAGVSYEQYF. DNA of the CDR3: TGTGCCAGCATTAGTGGGCTAGCGGGAGTGTCCTACGAGCAGTACTTC.

The CDR3 here is CRTGGPETQYF. The CDR3 DNA sequence: TGCAGGACGGGAGGGCCCGAGACCCAGTACTTC. The chain uses TRBV20-1 and TRBJ2-5; TRBD2 matches at 8 bases. Looked up from germline, CDR1 is DFQATT and CDR2 is SNEGSKA (reference sequence). This CDR3 has 11 amino acids.

This rearrangement joins TRBV28 to TRBJ1-5; 9 nucleotides match TRBD1. This CDR3 has 14 amino acids. V was pared by 7 bases and J by 7 bases, with 8 bases of the junction left unmatched. The germline V gene encodes CDR1 MDHEN and CDR2 SYDVKM. In DNA form, the CDR3 reads TGTGCCAGCAACCACAGGGGGCTTAACCAGCCCCAGCATTTT. Translating gives CASNHRGLNQPQHF.

The rearrangement links TRBV9 to TRBJ2-1; 7 positions match TRBD2. Germline V gene data show CDR1 as SGDLS and CDR2 as YYNGEE. This CDR3 contains 14 residues. V was pared by 0 bases and J by 9 bases, with 6 bases of the junction left unmatched. The CDR3, as DNA: TGTGCCAGCAGCGTAGCATCTAGCGGCCCTGAGCAGTTCTTC. This encodes CASSVASSGPEQFF.

This clone has only one observation. The rearrangement joins TRBV29-1 to TRBJ1-2, with 8 bases aligning to TRBD1. Germline V lookup: CDR1 SQVTM, CDR2 ANQGSEA. The CDR3 is made up of 14 amino acids. The V segment lost 1 base and the J segment 7 bases; nucleotides outside the gene matches: 8. The CDR3 sequence is CSVEVYQGARGYTF. As DNA, the CDR3 is TGCAGCGTTGAAGTTTACCAGGGGGCGCGTGGCTACACCTTC.

The chain joins TRBV25-1 to TRBJ1-5, with D unclear. The CDR3 runs 13 residues. Trimming left V 4 bases short and J 5 bases short, with 9 bases between. CDR1 is MGHDK and CDR2 is SYGVNS in the germline V gene. The CDR3: CASSVNADQPQHF. The CDR3 DNA sequence: TGTGCCAGCAGTGTCAACGCAGATCAGCCCCAGCATTTT.

This clone was seen a single time. The chain has TRBV25-1 and TRBJ1-6; no definite D call. The germline CDR1 and CDR2 sequences are MGHDK and SYGVNS. CDR3 length: 14 amino acids. The ends were cut back, 2 bases at V and 10 bases at J, with 12 bases in the middle. The CDR3 spells CASSEGIPGSPLHF. The DNA of the CDR3 is TGTGCCAGCAGTGAAGGTATACCGGGATCACCCCTCCACTTT.

The chain uses TRBV7-9 and TRBJ1-1; D may be TRBD1 (5 bases). CDR3 length equals 13 residues. Germline loops: CDR1 SEHNR, CDR2 FQNEAQ (reference sequence). Trimming took 11 bases from V and 2 from J, leaving 15 bases between them. The DNA for the CDR3 is TGTGCCTCTAAAAGGGGTGGTAACACTGAAGCTTTCTTT. It is translated as CASKRGGNTEAFF.

The gene calls are TRBV4-1 and TRBJ2-7; D is possibly TRBD1 (5 bases). This CDR3 contains 14 residues. Per the germline V gene, CDR1 is MGHRA and CDR2 is YSYEKL. Deletions cut 1 base from V and 10 bases from J, with 17 bases between. The CDR3 region has the DNA TGCGCCAGCAGCCAAGCCTCAGGGCAGGGCCCCCAGTACTTC. It codes for CASSQASGQGPQYF.

The chain combines TRBV9 with TRBJ2-1; perhaps TRBD2 as D (6 bases). Trimming removed 0 bases at V and 6 bases at J, with 19 bases between. This CDR3 region has 17 residues. Germline CDR1 and CDR2: SGDLS and YYNGEE. CDR3 coding DNA: TGTGCCAGCAGCGTAGAGAGGGGACTCCCGCGGGGCAATGAGCAGTTCTTC. Translating it yields CASSVERGLPRGNEQFF.

This rearrangement joins TRBV15 to TRBJ2-7; 7 bases are shared with TRBD1. This CDR3 comprises 16 residues. The germline CDR1 and CDR2 sequences are LNHNV and YYDKDF (reference sequence). V gave up 0 bases and J gave up 0 bases; unmatched junction bases: 5. CDR3 coding DNA: TGTGCCACCAGCAGAGATTTGGGACAGAGCTCCTACGAGCAGTACTTC. It yields the protein CATSRDLGQSSYEQYF.

In regard to this clone: Other nucleotide sequences from this sample produce the same CDR3. The chain joins TRBV19 to TRBJ1-1, with 8 bases identical to TRBD1. The V gene's germline CDR1 is LNHDA and CDR2 SQIVND (reference sequence). The V segment lost 4 bases and the J segment 3 bases; nucleotides outside the gene matches: 1. This CDR3 is 13 amino acids long. The CDR3 coding sequence is TGTGCCAGTAGTACGACAGGGGACACTGAAGCTTTCTTT. Protein sequence: CASSTTGDTEAFF. Drawing the rest from reference TRBV19 and TRBJ1-1, the complete variable domain is DGGITQSPKYLFRKEGQNVTLSCEQNLNHDAMYWYRQDPGQGLRLIYYSQIVNDFQKGDIAEGYSVSREKKESFPLTVTSAQKNPTAFYLCASSTTGDTEAFFGQGTRLTVV.

V is TRBV11-2 and J is TRBJ1-2; 8 positions agree with TRBD1. CDR3 size: 12 residues. Losses at the gene ends were 8 bases for V and 4 bases for J; bases not matched to a gene: 3. The germline gives CDR1 SGHAT, CDR2 FQNNGV. This CDR3 is CASATGGYGYTF. The CDR3, as DNA: TGTGCCAGCGCCACAGGGGGCTATGGCTACACCTTC.

The chain links TRBV6-1 to TRBJ2-7, with 7 bases aligning to TRBD2. Trimming removed 1 base from V and 1 base from J; junction bases left unmatched: 4. Germline CDR1 is MNHNS and CDR2 is SASEGT. This CDR3 comprises 15 residues. The CDR3 bases are TGTGCCAGCAGTGAAGGGCTAGCGGATTCCTACGAGCAGTACTTC. This gives the protein CASSEGLADSYEQYF.

This clone was observed once. The chain has TRBV5-1 and TRBJ2-1; the match to TRBD2 covers 15 bases. J gave up 4 bases and V 7 bases, and 6 bases lay outside the gene matches. This CDR3 comprises 16 residues. Germline CDR1 and CDR2: SGHRS and YFSETQ. CDR3 nucleotides: TGCGCCAGCTACCGGACTAGCGGGAGGGTATACAATGAGCAGTTCTTC. It encodes CASYRTSGRVYNEQFF.

The rearrangement uses TRBV3-1 (or the pseudogene TRBV3-2) and TRBJ2-5; 8 bases fit TRBD2. Germline V gene data show CDR1 as LGHDT and CDR2 as YNNKEL (reference sequence). The J segment lost 4 bases and the V segment lost 0 bases, leaving 16 bases of the junction unmatched. The CDR3 loop spans 19 amino acids. The CDR3 spells CASSQEEAAGVNVGETQYF. CDR3 bases: TGTGCCAGCAGCCAAGAAGAGGCAGCGGGAGTAAATGTAGGAGAGACCCAGTACTTC.